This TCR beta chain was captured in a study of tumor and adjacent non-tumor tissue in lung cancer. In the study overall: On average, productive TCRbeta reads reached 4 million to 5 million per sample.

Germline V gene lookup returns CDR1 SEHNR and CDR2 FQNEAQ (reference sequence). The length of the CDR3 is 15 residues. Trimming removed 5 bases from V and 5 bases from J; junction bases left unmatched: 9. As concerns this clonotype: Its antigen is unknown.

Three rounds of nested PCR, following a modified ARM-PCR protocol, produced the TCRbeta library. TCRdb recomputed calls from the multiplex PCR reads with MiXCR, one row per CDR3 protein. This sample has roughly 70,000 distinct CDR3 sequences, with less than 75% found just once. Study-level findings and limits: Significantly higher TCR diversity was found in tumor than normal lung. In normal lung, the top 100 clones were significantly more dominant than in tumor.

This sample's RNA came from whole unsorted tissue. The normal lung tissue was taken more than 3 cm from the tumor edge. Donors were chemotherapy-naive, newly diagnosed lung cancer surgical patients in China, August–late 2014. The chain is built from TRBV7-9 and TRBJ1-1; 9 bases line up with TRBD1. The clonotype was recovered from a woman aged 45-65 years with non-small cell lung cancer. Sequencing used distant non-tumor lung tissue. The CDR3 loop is CASSPDGTGTTEAFF. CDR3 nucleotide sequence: TGTGCCAGCAGCCCGGACGGGACAGGGACGACTGAAGCTTTCTTT.